Below, 15 T cell receptor beta chains from the same sample are listed, as sequenced in a study of vaccination and CD4 T cells after COVID-19. These receptors' antigens are unknown. As to treatment: roughly ten-day PBMC culture with coronavirus spike peptide pools or control peptides (ViraFEST assay). Sequencing of the DNA from cultured CD4+ T cells was carried out with the Oncomine TCR Beta short-read assay. In TCRdb, the PCR reads were re-called with MiXCR into one record per CDR3 protein. The sample includes roughly 15,000 distinct CDR3 sequences, around 40% seen only once; the top ten take 10%. The sequencing input was CD4+ T cells from blood, cultured in vitro. These receptor sequences come from a human donor who had recovered from COVID-19.

This clonotype showed up just a few times. The J gene is TRBJ1-1, the V gene TRBV7-2; D not resolved. CDR3 length: 17 residues. Germline V CDR1 and CDR2: SGHTA, FQGNSA. The ends were cut back, 0 bases at V and 1 base at J, with 15 bases in the middle. The CDR3 is CASSLARSQNRNTEAFF. CDR3 sequence (DNA): TGTGCCAGCAGCTTAGCCAGGTCGCAAAACAGGAACACTGAAGCTTTCTTT.

The V and J genes are TRBV20-1 and TRBJ2-6; perhaps TRBD1 as D (7 bases). With 3 bases removed from V and 1 base from J, the gap between germline ends came to 13 bases. There are 16 residues in the CDR3. Germline lookup yields CDR1 DFQATT and CDR2 SNEGSKA (reference sequence). Here the CDR3 reads CSARVRGRSGANVLTF. CDR3 nucleotides: TGCAGTGCTAGGGTCAGGGGGAGGTCTGGGGCCAACGTCCTGACTTTC.

The V call is TRBV7-9, the J call TRBJ1-1, with D tentatively TRBD1 (6 bases). CDR3 size: 17 residues. CDR1 is SEHNR and CDR2 is FQNEAQ in the germline V gene (reference sequence). Trimming shortened V by 6 bases and J by 0 bases, and 20 bases separated the two germline ends. Here the CDR3 reads CASSSSVRGAMNTEAFF. The CDR3 DNA reads TGTGCCAGCAGTTCGAGTGTTAGGGGGGCCATGAACACTGAAGCTTTCTTT.

This clonotype was picked up a small number of times. V and J are TRBV20-1 and TRBJ1-3; D unresolved. Trimming stripped 6 bases from V and 0 bases from J, with 6 bases between. The CDR3 totals 12 residues. From germline, CDR1 is DFQATT and CDR2 SNEGSKA (reference sequence). CDR3 residues: CSARGSGNTIYF. CDR3 DNA sequence: TGCAGTGCCCGAGGCTCTGGAAACACCATATATTTT.

The chain is built from TRBV20-1 and TRBJ1-5; D remains ambiguous. The V gene's germline CDR1 is DFQATT and CDR2 SNEGSKA (reference sequence). V dropped 5 bases and J dropped 4 bases, with 24 bases sitting between them. There are 17 residues in the CDR3. The CDR3, as DNA: TGCAGTGCTTTTCCCCTTCACCCCGAGACGGGAAATCAGCCCCAGCATTTT. This gives the protein CSAFPLHPETGNQPQHF.

In its sample, this clonotype was seen a few times. V and J are TRBV19 and TRBJ1-5, with 7 positions matching TRBD1. Germline V gives CDR1 LNHDA, CDR2 SQIVND (reference sequence). J lost 9 bases, V lost 5 bases, and 13 bases had no gene match. CDR3 length: 15 residues. This CDR3 reads CASSGRDRLQRPQHF. Written as DNA, the CDR3 is TGTGCCAGTAGTGGCCGGGACAGATTACAGCGGCCCCAGCATTTT.

V gene TRBV28 combines with J gene TRBJ1-5; weak D call: TRBD1 (5 bases). Trimming left V 5 bases short and J 4 bases short, with 9 bases between. This CDR3 has 13 residues. Germline V gene sequence: CDR1 MDHEN, CDR2 SYDVKM. The CDR3 sequence: CASSSGANQPQHF. The CDR3 DNA is TGTGCCAGCAGTAGCGGGGCGAATCAGCCCCAGCATTTT.

This clonotype was seen only a few times. The V call is TRBV28, the J call TRBJ1-5, with no clear D. Per the germline V gene, CDR1 is MDHEN and CDR2 is SYDVKM. V was pared by 6 bases and J by 9 bases, with 9 bases between. This CDR3 is 11 amino acids long. Here the CDR3 reads CASSPNWPQHF. In DNA, the CDR3 is TGTGCCAGCAGCCCCAACTGGCCCCAGCATTTT.

CDR3 sequence (DNA): TGTGCCAGCAGTTTCCCCGGGGCACCCTTCACCTACGAGCAGTACTTC. Translation: CASSFPGAPFTYEQYF. The chain combines TRBV27 with TRBJ2-7, with D possibly called TRBD1 or TRBD2 (5 bases each). The CDR3 has 16 amino acids. The germline V and J ends were trimmed by 3 bases and 2 bases, with 17 bases remaining between them. Germline loops: CDR1 MNHEY, CDR2 SMNVEV (reference sequence).

With regard to this clonotype: A read error may account for a junction end that differs from germline. This rearrangement joins TRBV27 to TRBJ2-3, with 9 bases fitting TRBD2. CDR1 MNHEY and CDR2 SMNVEV come from the germline V gene (reference sequence). CDR3 length equals 13 residues. The CDR3 here is CASSLGREGARSF. CDR3 nucleotides: TGTGCCAGCAGTTTAGGGCGGGAGGGCGCGAGGTCCTTT.

The J gene is TRBJ2-7, the V gene TRBV6-1; D unclear. Trimming shortened V by 4 bases and J by 3 bases, and 10 bases separated the two germline ends. CDR1 is MNHNS, CDR2 SASEGT, per germline. The CDR3 loop spans 13 amino acids. The CDR3 DNA follows: TGTGCCAGCAGTGCTACCCACTACTACGAGCAGTACTTC. This encodes CASSATHYYEQYF.

The rearrangement joins TRBV19 to TRBJ2-5; weak D call: TRBD1 (6 bases). Trimming cost V 7 bases and J 4 bases, with 10 bases left between them. The germline CDR1 and CDR2 sequences are LNHDA and SQIVND (reference sequence). CDR3 length: 12 amino acids. In DNA form, the CDR3 reads TGTGCCAGTAAGGAGACAGGAGAGACCCAGTACTTC. The encoded protein is CASKETGETQYF.

The chain links TRBV5-1 to TRBJ2-1; the match to TRBD2 covers 11 bases. Germline V CDR1 and CDR2: SGHRS, YFSETQ. This CDR3 contains 14 residues. Trimming at V came to 5 bases and at J to 9 bases, leaving 7 bases not matched to a gene. As DNA, the CDR3 is TGCGCCAGCAGTCCTGGACTAGCGGGTATTGAGCAGTTCTTC. Its protein is CASSPGLAGIEQFF.

The V gene is TRBV28, the J gene TRBJ1-5; no clear D gene. The CDR3 spans 12 residues. Germline assignment: CDR1 MDHEN and CDR2 SYDVKM. V was trimmed by 5 bases and J by 4 bases, leaving 6 bases between them. CDR3 sequence (DNA): TGTGCCAGCAGTGATGGGAATCAGCCCCAGCATTTT. As protein: CASSDGNQPQHF.

The chain combines TRBV19 with TRBJ1-5; TRBD1 is a possible D gene (5 bases). This CDR3 is 16 amino acids long. Per the germline V gene, CDR1 is LNHDA and CDR2 is SQIVND (reference sequence). V lost 7 bases to trimming and J lost 4 bases, with 20 bases between them. This CDR3 reads CASTLRREGQNQPQHF. CDR3 sequence (DNA): TGTGCCAGTACCCTCCGTAGGGAGGGGCAAAATCAGCCCCAGCATTTT.